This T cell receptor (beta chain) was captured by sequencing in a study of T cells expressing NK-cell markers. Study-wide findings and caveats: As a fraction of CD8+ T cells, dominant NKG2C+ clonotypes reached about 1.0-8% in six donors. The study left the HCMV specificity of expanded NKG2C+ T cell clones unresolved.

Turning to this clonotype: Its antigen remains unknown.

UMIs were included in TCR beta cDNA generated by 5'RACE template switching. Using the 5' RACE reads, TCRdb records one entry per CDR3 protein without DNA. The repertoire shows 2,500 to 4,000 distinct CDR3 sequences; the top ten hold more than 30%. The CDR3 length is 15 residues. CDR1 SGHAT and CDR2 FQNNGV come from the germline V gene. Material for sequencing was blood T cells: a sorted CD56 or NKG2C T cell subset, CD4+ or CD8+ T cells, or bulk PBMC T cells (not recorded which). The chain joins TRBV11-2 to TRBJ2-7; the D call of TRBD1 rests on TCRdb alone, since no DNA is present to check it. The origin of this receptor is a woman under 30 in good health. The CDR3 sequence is CASSQSGTTSYEQYF.